The 15 T cell receptor beta chains listed next were all sequenced from one sample in a study of cytomegalovirus exposure and HLA in healthy donors. Libraries were prepared by immunoSEQ multiplex PCR; TCRdb keeps only in-frame clonotypes and omits some of them. Of hundreds of thousands of clones in the sample, about 86% were seen once. Sequencing was carried out using PBMCs. The receptors were sampled from a man between 18 and 35 years old in good health and CMV-seronegative.

The chain is built from TRBV7-2 and TRBJ2-3, with a tentative D call TRBD1 (5 bases). Germline CDR1 is SGHTA and CDR2 is FQGNSA. The V gene lost 1 base and the J gene lost 3 bases, with 11 bases spanning the gap. The CDR3 is made up of 15 amino acids. The CDR3 DNA reads TGTGCCAGCAGCTTAGATCAGGGTGTAACAGATACGCAGTATTTT. It is translated as CASSLDQGVTDTQYF.

This clone is a singleton in its sample. The chain is built from TRBV6-4 and TRBJ1-5; the D is unclear. This CDR3 contains 12 residues. The V gene's germline CDR1 is MRHNA and CDR2 SNTAGT. Trimming pared 3 bases from V and 6 bases from J, leaving 6 bases between. The chain's CDR3 is CASSEGSQPQHF. CDR3 bases: TGTGCCAGCAGTGAAGGGAGTCAGCCCCAGCATTTT.

J is TRBJ2-5 and V is TRBV9, with a weak D call TRBD1 (5 bases). Germline assignment: CDR1 SGDLS and CDR2 YYNGEE. V was clipped by 0 bases and J by 10 bases, with 13 bases between them. This CDR3 is 13 amino acids long. The CDR3 here is CASSVDRQGDQYF. The DNA for the CDR3 is TGTGCCAGCAGCGTAGATCGGCAGGGCGACCAGTACTTC.

The chain links TRBV4-1 to TRBJ1-2, with 8 bases aligning to TRBD1. Per the germline V gene, CDR1 is MGHRA and CDR2 is YSYEKL. CDR3 length: 14 residues. Unmatched junction bases numbered 6, after V lost 7 bases and J lost 2 bases. CDR3 coding DNA: TGCGCCAGCACACCGGGACAGGCAAACTATGGCTACACCTTC. Protein sequence: CASTPGQANYGYTF.

This chain joins TRBV5-6 and TRBJ2-7, with D possibly matching TRBD2 (6 bases). In germline, CDR1 is SGHDT, CDR2 YYEEEE. The CDR3 is 15 amino acids. Trimming stripped 2 bases from V and 6 bases from J, with 18 bases between. This CDR3 is CASSFGRRVSGEQYF. CDR3 DNA: TGTGCCAGCAGCTTTGGCCGGAGGGTCTCGGGCGAGCAGTACTTC.

This chain links TRBV7-2 with TRBJ2-7; D remains unclear. Trimming stripped 5 bases from V and 3 bases from J, with 8 bases between. Germline CDR1 is SGHTA and CDR2 is FQGNSA. This CDR3 is built from 12 residues. CDR3 in DNA: TGTGCCAGCAGCCCAACGGGCTACGAGCAGTACTTC. Translating gives CASSPTGYEQYF.

The chain is built from TRBV28 and TRBJ1-4, with a possible D match to TRBD1 (5 bases). The V gene lost 3 bases and the J gene lost 6 bases, with 11 bases spanning the gap. The CDR3 contains 14 residues. The germline V gene has CDR1 MDHEN and CDR2 SYDVKM. The CDR3 loop is CASSFRGFDEKLFF. In DNA, the CDR3 is TGTGCCAGCAGTTTTAGGGGTTTTGATGAAAAACTGTTTTTT.

The chain links TRBV25-1 to TRBJ2-7, with D tentatively TRBD2 (5 bases). The V gene's germline CDR1 is MGHDK and CDR2 SYGVNS. The V and J ends lost 4 bases and 2 bases respectively, with 9 bases between them. This CDR3 is built from 13 residues. Written as DNA, the CDR3 is TGTGCCAGCAGTGTGACGGGAACCTACGAGCAGTACTTC. This gives the protein CASSVTGTYEQYF.

The rearrangement links TRBV28 to TRBJ1-3; 9 bases fit TRBD1. V dropped 6 bases and J dropped 4; count of bases not matched to a gene: 4. Germline V lookup: CDR1 MDHEN, CDR2 SYDVKM. This CDR3 comprises 14 residues. The CDR3 spells CASRNRGHGNTIYF. CDR3 sequence (DNA): TGTGCCAGCAGAAACAGGGGGCACGGAAACACCATATATTTT.

The CDR3 loop reads CASSLSYEVHQPQHF. The CDR3 nucleotides read TGTGCCAGCAGCTTAAGTTATGAGGTTCATCAGCCCCAGCATTTT. The rearrangement links TRBV7-9 to TRBJ1-5, with D hard to call. With 2 bases removed from V and 5 bases from J, the gap between germline ends came to 13 bases. The CDR3 length is 15 residues. The germline CDR1 and CDR2 sequences are SEHNR and FQNEAQ (reference sequence).

The chain has TRBV27 and TRBJ2-1, with 13 bases matching TRBD2. This CDR3 region has 16 residues. The V gene end was trimmed by 6 bases and the J gene end by 7 bases; junction bases not matched to a gene: 9. Germline-derived CDR1 and CDR2 are MNHEY and SMNVEV (reference sequence). Written as DNA, the CDR3 is TGTGCCAGCAGCCGGACTAGCGGGAGAGGTGGGAATGAGCAGTTCTTC. Its protein product is CASSRTSGRGGNEQFF.

The rearrangement joins TRBV2 to TRBJ2-7, with 7 bases lining up with TRBD2. CDR3 length equals 11 residues. Losses at the gene ends were 10 bases for V and 6 bases for J; bases not matched to a gene: 6. CDR1 is SNHLY, CDR2 FYNNEI, per germline. CDR3 protein: CATKGGVEQYF. The CDR3 coding sequence is TGTGCCACGAAGGGAGGGGTCGAGCAGTACTTC.

This clone showed up just once. The chain couples TRBV5-1 to TRBJ1-2; maybe TRBD1 (6 bases). CDR3 length equals 16 residues. Germline V gene data show CDR1 as SGHRS and CDR2 as YFSETQ. Trimming took 1 base from V and 0 from J, leaving 13 bases between them. CDR3 loop: CASSLSGQLTNYGYTF. The CDR3 coding sequence is TGCGCCAGCAGCTTGTCTGGACAGCTTACTAACTATGGCTACACCTTC.

The V call is TRBV15, the J call TRBJ2-7; the D gene is possibly TRBD2 (5 bases). Looked up from germline, CDR1 is LNHNV and CDR2 is YYDKDF (reference sequence). This CDR3 is built from 16 residues. V was clipped by 0 bases and J by 0 bases, with 12 bases between them. As DNA, the CDR3 is TGTGCCACCAGCAGAGATTTGAGAGGGAACTCCTACGAGCAGTACTTC. Its protein product is CATSRDLRGNSYEQYF.

This chain joins TRBV5-6 and TRBJ2-7, with 8 nucleotides matching TRBD1. In germline, CDR1 is SGHDT, CDR2 YYEEEE. There are 14 residues in the CDR3. With 0 bases clipped from V and 4 bases from J, the junction kept 3 bases outside the gene matches. CDR3 DNA sequence: TGTGCCAGCAGCTTGGGGACAGGGTATTACGAGCAGTACTTC. Residues: CASSLGTGYYEQYF.